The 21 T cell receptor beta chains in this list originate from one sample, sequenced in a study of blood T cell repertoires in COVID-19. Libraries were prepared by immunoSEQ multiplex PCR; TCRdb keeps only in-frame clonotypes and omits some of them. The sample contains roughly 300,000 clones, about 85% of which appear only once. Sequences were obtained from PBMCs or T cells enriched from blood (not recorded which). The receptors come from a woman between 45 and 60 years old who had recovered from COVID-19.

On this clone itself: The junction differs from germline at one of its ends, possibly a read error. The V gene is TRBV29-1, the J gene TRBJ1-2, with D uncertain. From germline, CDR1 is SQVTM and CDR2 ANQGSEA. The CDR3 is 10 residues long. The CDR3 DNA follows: TGCAGCGTTGAAGAGGGTGGGCACGCCTTC. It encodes CSVEEGGHAF. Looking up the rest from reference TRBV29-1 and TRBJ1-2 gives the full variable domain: SAVISQKPSRDICQRGTSLTIQCQVDSQVTMMFWYRQQPGQSLTLIATANQGSEATYESGFVIDKFPISRPNLTFSTLTVSNMSPEDSSIYLCSVEEGGHAFGSGTRLTVV.

The CDR3 is CASSQSPRQPQHF. The CDR3 coding sequence is TGCGCCAGCAGTCAATCACCTCGGCAGCCCCAGCATTTT. The rearrangement links TRBV23-1 to TRBJ1-5; D unclear. TRBV23-1 is sorted into the ORF group, with uncertain function. The germline V and J ends were trimmed by 0 bases and 7 bases, with 7 bases remaining between them. This CDR3 contains 13 residues.

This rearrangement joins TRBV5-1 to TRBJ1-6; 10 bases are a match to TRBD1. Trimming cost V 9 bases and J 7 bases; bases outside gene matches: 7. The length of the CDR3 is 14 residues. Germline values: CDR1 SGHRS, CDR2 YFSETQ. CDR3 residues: CATKGDRGNSPLHF. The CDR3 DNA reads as TGCGCCACCAAGGGGGACAGGGGAAATTCACCCCTCCACTTT.

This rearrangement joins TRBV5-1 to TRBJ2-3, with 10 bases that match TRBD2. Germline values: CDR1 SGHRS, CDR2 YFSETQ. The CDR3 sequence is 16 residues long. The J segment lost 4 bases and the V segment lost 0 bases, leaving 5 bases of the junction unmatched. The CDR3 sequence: CASSLVTSGESDTQYF. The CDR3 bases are TGCGCCAGCAGCTTGGTTACTAGCGGGGAGTCAGATACGCAGTATTTT.

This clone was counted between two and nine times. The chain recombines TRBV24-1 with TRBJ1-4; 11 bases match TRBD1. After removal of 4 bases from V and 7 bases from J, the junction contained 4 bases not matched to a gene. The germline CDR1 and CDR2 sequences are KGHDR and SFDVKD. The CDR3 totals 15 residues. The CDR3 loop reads CATSEGGTGGEKLFF. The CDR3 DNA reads TGTGCCACCAGTGAGGGTGGGACAGGGGGTGAAAAACTGTTTTTT.

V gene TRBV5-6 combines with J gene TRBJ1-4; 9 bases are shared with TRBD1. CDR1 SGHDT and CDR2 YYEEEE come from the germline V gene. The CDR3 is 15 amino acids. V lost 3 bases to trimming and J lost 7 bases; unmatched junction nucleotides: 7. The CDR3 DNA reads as TGTGCCAGCAGCTCCTTGACAGGGGGTGGTGAAAAACTGTTTTTT. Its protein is CASSSLTGGGEKLFF.

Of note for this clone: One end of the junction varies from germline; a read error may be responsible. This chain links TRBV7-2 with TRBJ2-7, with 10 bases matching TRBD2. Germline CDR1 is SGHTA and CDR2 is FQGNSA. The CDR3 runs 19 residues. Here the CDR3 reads CASSLANGVAGGRSDEQYF. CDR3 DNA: TGTGCCAGCAGCTTAGCTAACGGGGTAGCGGGAGGACGCTCCGACGAGCAGTACTTC. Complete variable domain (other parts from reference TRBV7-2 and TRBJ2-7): GAGVSQSPSNKVTEKGKDVELRCDPISGHTALYWYRQSLGQGLEFLIYFQGNSAPDKSGLPSDRFSAERTGGSVSTLTIQRTQQEDSAVYLCASSLANGVAGGRSDEQYFGPGTRLTVT.

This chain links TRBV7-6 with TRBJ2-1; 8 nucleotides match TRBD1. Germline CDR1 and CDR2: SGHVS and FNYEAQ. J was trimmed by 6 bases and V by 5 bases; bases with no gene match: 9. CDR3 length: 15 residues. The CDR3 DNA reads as TGTGCCAGCAGCCTAGGACAGGGAGGTTCCAATGAGCAGTTCTTC. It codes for CASSLGQGGSNEQFF.

This CDR3 is CASTGAERDNYGYTF. For the CDR3, the DNA is TGTGCCAGCACGGGAGCGGAAAGGGACAACTATGGCTACACCTTC. This chain joins TRBV5-4 and TRBJ1-2; maybe TRBD1 (5 bases). V lost 6 bases, J lost 2 bases, and 17 bases lay in between. This CDR3 comprises 15 residues. Germline CDR1 reads SGHNT; CDR2 reads YYREEE (reference sequence).

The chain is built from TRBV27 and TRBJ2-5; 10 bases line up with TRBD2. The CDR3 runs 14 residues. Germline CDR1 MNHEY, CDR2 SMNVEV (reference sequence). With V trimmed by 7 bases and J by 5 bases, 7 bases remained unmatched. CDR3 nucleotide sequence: TGTGCCAGCACTAAGCGGGGGGGCGGGGAGACCCAGTACTTC. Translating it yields CASTKRGGGETQYF.

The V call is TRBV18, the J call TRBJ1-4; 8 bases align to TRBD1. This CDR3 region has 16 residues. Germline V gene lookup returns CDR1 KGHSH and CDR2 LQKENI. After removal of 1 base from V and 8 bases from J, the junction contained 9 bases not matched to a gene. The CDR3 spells CASSPQVGQGSEKLFF. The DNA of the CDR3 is TGTGCCAGCTCACCACAGGTCGGACAGGGAAGCGAAAAACTGTTTTTT. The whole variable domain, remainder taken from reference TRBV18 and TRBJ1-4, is NAGVMQNPRHLVRRRGQEARLRCSPMKGHSHVYWYRQLPEEGLKFMVYLQKENIIDESGMPKERFSAEFPKEGPSILRIQQVVRGDSAAYFCASSPQVGQGSEKLFFGSGTQLSVL.

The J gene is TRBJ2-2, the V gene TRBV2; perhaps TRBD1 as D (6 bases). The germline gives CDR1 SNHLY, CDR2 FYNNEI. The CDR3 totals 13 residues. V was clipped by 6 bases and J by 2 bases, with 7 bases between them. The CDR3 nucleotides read TGTGCCAGCAGGGACAGAAACACCGGGGAGCTGTTTTTT. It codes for CASRDRNTGELFF.

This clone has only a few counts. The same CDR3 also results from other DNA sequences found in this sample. The CDR3 here is CASSPGQGLNTEAFF. The CDR3 DNA sequence: TGCGCCAGCAGCCCGGGACAGGGGTTGAACACTGAAGCTTTCTTT. V usage is TRBV5-1 and J usage is TRBJ1-1, with 10 positions matching TRBD1. Germline V CDR1 and CDR2: SGHRS, YFSETQ. The trim removed 4 bases at V and 0 bases at J, leaving 3 bases unmatched. CDR3 length equals 15 residues.

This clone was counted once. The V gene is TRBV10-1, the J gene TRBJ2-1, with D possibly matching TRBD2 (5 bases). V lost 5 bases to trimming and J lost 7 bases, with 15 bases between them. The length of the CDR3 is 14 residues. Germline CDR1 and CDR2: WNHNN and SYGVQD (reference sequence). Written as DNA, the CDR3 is TGCGCCAGCAGTAAACGGGATAGAAGGAATGAGCAGTTCTTC. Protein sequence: CASSKRDRRNEQFF.

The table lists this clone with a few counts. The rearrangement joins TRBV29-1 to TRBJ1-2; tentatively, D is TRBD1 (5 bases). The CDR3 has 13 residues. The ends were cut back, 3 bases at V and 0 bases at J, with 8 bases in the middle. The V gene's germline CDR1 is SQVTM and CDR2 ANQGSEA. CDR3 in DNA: TGCAGCGTTGACAGGGTAGCTAACTATGGCTACACCTTC. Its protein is CSVDRVANYGYTF.

The CDR3 bases are TGCAGTGCTAGTGGGGCGATCCTGGAGACCCAGTACTTC. Translation: CSASGAILETQYF. This sequence joins TRBV20-1 and TRBJ2-5; D is possibly TRBD1 (5 bases). The CDR3 extends over 13 amino acids. The V and J ends lost 3 bases and 5 bases respectively, with 13 bases between them. Germline loops: CDR1 DFQATT, CDR2 SNEGSKA (reference sequence).

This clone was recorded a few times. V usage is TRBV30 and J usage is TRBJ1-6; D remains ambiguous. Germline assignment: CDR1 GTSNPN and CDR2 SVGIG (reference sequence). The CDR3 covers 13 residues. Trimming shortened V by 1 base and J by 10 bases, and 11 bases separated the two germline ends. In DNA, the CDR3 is TGTGCCTGGAGTGACGGGAATTCATCACCCCTCCACTTT. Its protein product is CAWSDGNSSPLHF.

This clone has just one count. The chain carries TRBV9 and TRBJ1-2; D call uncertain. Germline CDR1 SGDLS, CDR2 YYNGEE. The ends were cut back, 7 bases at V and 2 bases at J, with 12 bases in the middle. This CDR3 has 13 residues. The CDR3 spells CASGTTTNYGYTF. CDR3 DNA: TGTGCCAGCGGAACTACAACCAACTATGGCTACACCTTC.

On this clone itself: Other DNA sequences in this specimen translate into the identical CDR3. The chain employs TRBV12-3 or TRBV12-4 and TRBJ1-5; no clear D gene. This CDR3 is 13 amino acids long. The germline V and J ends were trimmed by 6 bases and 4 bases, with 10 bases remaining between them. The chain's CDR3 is CASSFRENQPQHF. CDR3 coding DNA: TGTGCCAGCAGCTTCCGGGAAAATCAGCCCCAGCATTTT.

The CDR3 region is CASRGPEGNEQFF. DNA of the CDR3: TGCGCCAGCAGGGGCCCAGAGGGCAATGAGCAGTTCTTC. V usage is TRBV5-1 and J usage is TRBJ2-1; D is perhaps TRBD2 (5 bases). The CDR3 sequence is 13 residues long. The V gene lost 5 bases and the J gene lost 6 bases, with 12 bases spanning the gap. CDR1 SGHRS and CDR2 YFSETQ come from the germline V gene.

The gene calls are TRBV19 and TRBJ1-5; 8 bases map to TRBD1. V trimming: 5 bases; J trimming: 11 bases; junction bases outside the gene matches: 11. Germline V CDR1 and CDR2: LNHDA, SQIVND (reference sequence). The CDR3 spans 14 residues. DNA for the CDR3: TGTGCCAGTAGTTATGGGACAGGTTCTACGTCCCAGCATTTT. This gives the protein CASSYGTGSTSQHF.